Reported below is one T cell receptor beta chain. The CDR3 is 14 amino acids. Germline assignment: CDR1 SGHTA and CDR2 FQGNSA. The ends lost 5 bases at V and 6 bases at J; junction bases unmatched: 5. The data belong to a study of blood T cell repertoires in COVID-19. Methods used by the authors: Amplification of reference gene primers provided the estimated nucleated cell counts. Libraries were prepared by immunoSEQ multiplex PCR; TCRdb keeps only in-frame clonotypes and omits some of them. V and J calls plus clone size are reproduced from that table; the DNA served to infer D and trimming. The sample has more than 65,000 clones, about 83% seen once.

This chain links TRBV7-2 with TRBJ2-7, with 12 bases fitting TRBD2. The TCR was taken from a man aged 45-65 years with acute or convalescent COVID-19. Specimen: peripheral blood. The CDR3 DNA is TGTGCCAGCAGCGGATGGACTAGCGGGGCCGAGCAGTACTTC. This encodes CASSGWTSGAEQYF.